Below, 18 T cell receptor beta chains from the same sample are listed, as sequenced in a study of T cells in localized non-small cell lung cancer. TCRdb keeps only in-frame clones here, not all; method: immunoSEQ multiplex PCR. The sample lists fewer than 20,000 clones, approximately 89% occurring once. The sequenced sample was peripheral blood, obtained before any cancer treatment. The receptors shown here come from a female donor over 55 with stage III squamous cell lung carcinoma.

The rearrangement links TRBV7-9 to TRBJ2-1; a weak D match, TRBD2 (5 bases). This CDR3 has 19 residues. With 5 bases removed from V and 1 base from J, the gap between germline ends came to 24 bases. CDR1 is SEHNR, CDR2 FQNEAQ, per germline (reference sequence). The DNA of the CDR3 is TGTGCCAGCAGCCCACTACCCCCCATGAGCGGTGATTCCTACAATGAGCAGTTCTTC. Encoded protein: CASSPLPPMSGDSYNEQFF. The whole variable domain, filled in from reference TRBV7-9 and TRBJ2-1, reads DTGVSQNPRHKITKRGQNVTFRCDPISEHNRLYWYRQTLGQGPEFLTYFQNEAQLEKSRLLSDRFSAERPKGSFSTLEIQRTEQGDSAMYLCASSPLPPMSGDSYNEQFFGPGTRLTVL.

This clone occurred once. The chain links TRBV7-7 to TRBJ2-2; possibly TRBD1 for D (6 bases). Trimming stripped 1 base from V and 4 bases from J, with 10 bases between. The germline V gene encodes CDR1 SSHAT and CDR2 FNYEAQ (reference sequence). The CDR3 is 15 amino acids. Written as DNA, the CDR3 is TGTGCCAGCAGCTTAGGAGGGGGTAGCACCGGGGAGCTGTTTTTT. It encodes CASSLGGGSTGELFF.

The rearrangement joins TRBV23-1 to TRBJ2-3; the D is unclear. Being an ORF, TRBV23-1 has a function that is uncertain. With 0 bases removed from V and 1 base from J, the gap between germline ends came to 11 bases. CDR3 size: 16 residues. The CDR3 coding sequence is TGCGCCAGCAGTCAATCGGGCCAGCCACGCACAGATACGCAGTATTTT. Encoded protein: CASSQSGQPRTDTQYF.

The CDR3 region has the DNA TGCGCCAGCAGCTTTTCTGGGATCGGGGTCACCGGGGAGCTGTTTTTT. Translating it yields CASSFSGIGVTGELFF. This chain uses TRBV5-1 with TRBJ2-2; D perhaps matches TRBD2 (5 bases). The CDR3 runs to 16 residues. The V gene lost 2 bases and the J gene lost 4 bases, with 15 bases spanning the gap. Germline CDR1 reads SGHRS; CDR2 reads YFSETQ.

The V and J genes are TRBV7-9 and TRBJ1-4; D not certain. The CDR3 is 13 residues long. CDR1 and CDR2 from the germline V gene are SEHNR and FQNEAQ (reference sequence). V gave up 1 base and J gave up 7 bases, with 7 bases separating them. For the CDR3, the DNA is TGTGCCAGCAGCTTAGTGGGTAGTGAAAAACTGTTTTTT. This sequence encodes CASSLVGSEKLFF.

The J gene is TRBJ1-5, the V gene TRBV7-6; the D is unclear. Germline V gene sequence: CDR1 SGHVS, CDR2 FNYEAQ. V lost 3 bases to trimming and J lost 5 bases, with 11 bases between them. The CDR3 has 14 amino acids. In nucleotides, the CDR3 is TGTGCCAGCAGCTTGTCCCCCGCGTATCAGCCCCAGCATTTT. It translates to CASSLSPAYQPQHF.

The chain couples TRBV28 to TRBJ1-5, with 8 bases that match TRBD1. V shed 6 bases, J shed 4 bases, and the junction held 11 bases outside the gene matches. The CDR3 loop spans 16 amino acids. Germline CDR1 and CDR2: MDHEN and SYDVKM. CDR3 amino acids: CASRTQGVEHNQPQHF. DNA for the CDR3: TGTGCCAGCAGGACACAGGGGGTCGAACATAATCAGCCCCAGCATTTT.

The chain combines TRBV5-1 with TRBJ2-1; 7 nucleotides align to TRBD1. The CDR3 sequence is 15 residues long. The germline gives CDR1 SGHRS, CDR2 YFSETQ. With 1 base clipped from V and 2 bases from J, the junction kept 3 bases outside the gene matches. The CDR3: CASSLTGDTYNEQFF. The CDR3 region has the DNA TGCGCCAGCAGCTTGACAGGGGACACCTACAATGAGCAGTTCTTC.

V is TRBV7-9 and J is TRBJ2-7; 7 nucleotides align to TRBD2. This CDR3 region has 12 residues. The V gene end was trimmed by 10 bases and the J gene end by 4 bases; junction bases not matched to a gene: 7. Germline V lookup: CDR1 SEHNR, CDR2 FQNEAQ (reference sequence). The CDR3: CATALGGYEQYF. The CDR3 DNA reads as TGTGCCACCGCACTCGGGGGGTACGAGCAGTACTTC.

On this clone: The junction departs from the called germline gene at one end, perhaps through a read error. This chain uses TRBV9 with TRBJ2-7, with unresolved D. Germline loops: CDR1 SGDLS, CDR2 YYNGEE. The CDR3 consists of 8 residues. DNA of the CDR3: TGTGCCAGCAGCCCCAGTGGCTTC. It encodes CASSPSGF.

The chain carries TRBV7-2 and TRBJ2-7; tentatively, D is TRBD1 or TRBD2 (5 bases each). Germline loops: CDR1 SGHTA, CDR2 FQGNSA. The V end was cut by 2 bases, the J end by 2 bases, with 13 bases between. The CDR3 covers 15 residues. The CDR3, as DNA: TGTGCCAGCAGCTTATGGGGGACGGAGGCCTACGAGCAGTACTTC. The encoded protein is CASSLWGTEAYEQYF.

The rearrangement links TRBV7-9 to TRBJ2-3, with D maybe TRBD2 (6 bases). The germline CDR1 and CDR2 sequences are SEHNR and FQNEAQ (reference sequence). CDR3 length: 13 amino acids. V shed 1 base and J shed 13 bases, with 15 bases lying between them. The CDR3 DNA sequence: TGTGCCAGCAGCTTAGGAGCTCTTCGGGAGAAGTATTTT. It is translated as CASSLGALREKYF.

This sequence joins TRBV2 and TRBJ2-1; 8 bases match TRBD1. V dropped 7 bases and J dropped 7; count of bases not matched to a gene: 9. Germline V gene sequence: CDR1 SNHLY, CDR2 FYNNEI. The CDR3 length is 14 residues. CDR3 in DNA: TGTGCCAGCAACGACAGGGGAGGTTGGAATGAGCAGTTCTTC. Its translation: CASNDRGGWNEQFF.

The DNA of the CDR3 is TGTGCCAGCCAGGAGACTCCGGGGAAGCAGTACTTC. Translated, it gives CASQETPGKQYF. This chain links TRBV6-6 with TRBJ2-7, with a possible D match to TRBD2 (5 bases). The CDR3 extends over 12 amino acids. Germline loops: CDR1 MNHNY, CDR2 SVGAGI (reference sequence). The V end lost 8 bases, the J end lost 8 bases, and 16 bases lay between the germline ends.

The rearrangement uses TRBV21-1 and TRBJ2-1; the table names TRBD2, a call not compared with the DNA. TRBV21-1 constitutes a pseudogene. The CDR3 is 19 residues long. CDR3: CASSKFPGTSGGGGNEQFF. CDR3 nucleotides: TGTGCCAGCAGCAAATTTCCGGGGACTAGCGGAGGAGGGGGCAATGAGCAGTTCTTC.

J is TRBJ1-5 and V is TRBV19; possibly TRBD1 for D (6 bases). CDR1 is LNHDA and CDR2 is SQIVND in the germline V gene (reference sequence). V lost 6 bases, J lost 6 bases, and 15 bases lay in between. CDR3 length equals 14 residues. Here the CDR3 reads CASSLVGAGQPQHF. In nucleotides, the CDR3 is TGTGCCAGTAGCCTGGTGGGGGCCGGTCAGCCCCAGCATTTT.

The chain combines TRBV21-1 with TRBJ1-2. TRBV21-1 is recorded as a pseudogene. This CDR3 has 15 residues. CDR3: CASSNEEQNRLGYTF. CDR3 coding DNA: TGTGCCAGCAGCAATGAGGAACAGAACCGCCTTGGCTACACCTTC.

The rearrangement joins TRBV7-8 to TRBJ2-5, with D perhaps matching TRBD1 (12 bases). The germline V and J ends were trimmed by 6 bases and 4 bases, with 33 bases remaining between them. Looked up from germline, CDR1 is SGHVS and CDR2 is FQNEAQ. CDR3 size: 20 residues. The CDR3, as DNA: TGTGCCAGCAGTCGGGACAGGGGGCTACTAGCGGGAGAGGAGGGAGAGACCCAGTACTTC. Translated, it gives CASSRDRGLLAGEEGETQYF.